A selection of T cell receptor beta chains follows, all from one sample in a study of OX40 agonist ivuxolimab in advanced cancers. Clones were read by immunoSEQ multiplex PCR, and TCRdb kept only the in-frame ones, dropping some. The sample lists nearly 8,000 clones, 60% to 85% occurring once. Sequencing was performed on CD4+ or CD8+ T cells sorted from blood, taken in a trial of the OX40 agonist ivuxolimab. All receptors derive from an adult with an advanced solid tumor such as melanoma, head and neck, liver or kidney cancer. Each CDR3 is given with its conserved first and last residue. The D gene is left open where the match is weak. For some rows the clone size is stated as once, few or many, or as a class when expanded; others skip it.

j_call	clone_size	d_call	v_call	cdr3_nt	cdr3_aa
TRBJ1-1	once	NA	TRBV6-1	TGTGCCAGCACCCAGAGGGGTAAAGCTTTCTTT	CASTQRGKAFF
TRBJ2-3	NA	NA	TRBV28	TGTGCCAGCAGTTTCGTACTCCGGGACTGGGGGGATACGCAGTATTTT	CASSFVLRDWGDTQYF
TRBJ2-5	NA	TRBD2	TRBV7-3	TGTGCCAGCAGCCGAGGACTAGCGCCGTACCAAGAGACCCAGTACTTC	CASSRGLAPYQETQYF
TRBJ2-7	NA	TRBD1	TRBV11-2	TGTGCCAGCAGCTTTGGGACAGGGGCTGCCTACGAGCAGTACTTC	CASSFGTGAAYEQYF
TRBJ1-5	NA	TRBD1	TRBV6-5	TGTGCCAGCAGTTTAGGGACAGGGCCCCATCAGCCCCAGCATTTT	CASSLGTGPHQPQHF
TRBJ2-7	NA	NA	TRBV9	TGTGCCAGCAGCGTAGGGGGGAGCCCCTACGAGCAGTACTTC	CASSVGGSPYEQYF
TRBJ2-5	NA	NA	TRBV12-2	TGTGCAAGTCGCTTAGTGGCGCAGTCGGAGGAGACCCAGTACTTC	CASRLVAQSEETQYF
TRBJ2-1	NA	TRBD1	TRBV4-3	TGCGCCAGCAGCCGGACAGGGTTGAGCTCCTACAATGAGCAGTTCTTC	CASSRTGLSSYNEQFF
TRBJ2-2	NA	NA	TRBV5-6	TGTGCCAGCAGCTTGGTGGGCTCCGGGGAGCTGTTTTTT	CASSLVGSGELFF
TRBJ2-2	NA	NA	TRBV2	TGTGCCAGCGTGCAGGGAGGCGGGGAGCTGTTTTTT	CASVQGGGELFF
TRBJ2-1	NA	NA	TRBV5-6	TGTGCCAGCAGCTTGTCTGGTGGGGGTTCCCACCACAATGAGCAGTTCTTC	CASSLSGGGSHHNEQFF
TRBJ2-1	few	NA	TRBV29-1	TGCAGCGTTGATAGTGGGGTCGCATACAATGAGCAGTTCTTC	CSVDSGVAYNEQFF
TRBJ1-4	NA	NA	TRBV14	TGTGCCAGCAGCCATATCGGGCATGAAAAACTGTTTTTT	CASSHIGHEKLFF
TRBJ2-1	once	NA	TRBV5-1	TGCGCCAGCAGCTGGAGGGGGTTGAGCTCCTACAATGAGCAGTTCTTC	CASSWRGLSSYNEQFF
TRBJ2-1	NA	TRBD2	TRBV9	TGTGCCAGCAGCTTTGGACTAGCGGGAGGGAATGAGCAGTTCTTC	CASSFGLAGGNEQFF
TRBJ2-7	NA	NA	TRBV10-2	TGCGCCAGCAGTGAGTCGGGTCCCTACGAGCAGTACTTC	CASSESGPYEQYF
TRBJ2-3	NA	TRBD2	TRBV5-6	TGTGCCAGCAGCTCGGGACTAGCGGGGGGGACAGATACGCAGTATTTT	CASSSGLAGGTDTQYF
TRBJ2-1	NA	TRBD2	TRBV9	TGTGCCAGCAGCCCCCGGGGGGTAGGGAATGAGCAGTTCTTC	CASSPRGVGNEQFF
TRBJ1-1	NA	NA	TRBV27	TGTGCCAGCAGTTTATCCGAGACAGAAAGGGTATGGAACACTGAAGCTTTCTTT	CASSLSETERVWNTEAFF
TRBJ2-1	NA	TRBD2	TRBV9	TGTGCCAGCAGCGTAGCTGGTCCTAGCGGGAATTCCTACAATGAGCAGTTCTTC	CASSVAGPSGNSYNEQFF
TRBJ2-1	NA	NA	TRBV2	TGTGCCAGCAGTGACACACAGGGCACGAGCTCCTACAATGAGCAGTTCTTC	CASSDTQGTSSYNEQFF
TRBJ2-7	NA	NA	TRBV7-3	TGTGCCAGCAGCCGTTCTGACTCCTACGAGCAGTACTTC	CASSRSDSYEQYF
TRBJ2-3	few	TRBD2	TRBV27	TGTGCCAGCAGTTTATCCCCCGGGGGGACGACAGATACGCAGTATTTT	CASSLSPGGTTDTQYF
TRBJ2-7	NA	TRBD2	TRBV9	TGTGCCAGCAGCGTAGGGCTAGCGGGGGATTTAGGCGAGCAGTACTTC	CASSVGLAGDLGEQYF
TRBJ2-3	NA	TRBD2	TRBV9	TGTGCCAGCAGCGTAAGCGGGGGCAGCACAGATACGCAGTATTTT	CASSVSGGSTDTQYF
TRBJ2-7	NA	NA	TRBV5-1	TGCGCCAGCAGCTTGAACAGACAGAGCTCCTACGAGCAGTACTTC	CASSLNRQSSYEQYF
TRBJ1-5	NA	NA	TRBV7-9	TGTGCCAGCAGCTTAGGTTTCGGAAGGAATCAGCCCCAGCATTTT	CASSLGFGRNQPQHF
TRBJ2-7	NA	TRBD2	TRBV5-8	TGTGCCAGCAGCTTGGGGGGGGGATCATACGAGCAGTACTTC	CASSLGGGSYEQYF